This passage covers 32 T cell receptor beta chains from one sample sequenced in a study of blood T cells in healthy people across ages. Next came a second PCR, run for roughly 7 to 12 cycles, which used a sample-barcoded 5' primer along with a J-beta primer mix. TCRdb analysed the 5' RACE reads with MiXCR anew, one entry per CDR3 protein. The repertoire includes about 780,000 distinct CDR3 sequences, about half of them detected once, and 18% sits in the top ten. The sequencing sample was made of blood. The source of these receptors is a man of 80 years or more in good health.

The chain links TRBV27 to TRBJ2-7; 7 bases match TRBD2. CDR1 MNHEY and CDR2 SMNVEV come from the germline V gene (reference sequence). Trimming took 5 bases from V and 4 from J; bases not matched to a gene: 5. This CDR3 spans 13 amino acids. The CDR3 bases are TGTGCCAGCAGTCGGGGGGTTAAATACGAGCAGTACTTC. Protein product: CASSRGVKYEQYF.

The CDR3 DNA follows: TGTGCCATCAGTGAGAGGGGACCTAATGAAAAACTGTTTTTT. Translation: CAISERGPNEKLFF. This chain uses TRBV10-3 with TRBJ1-4, with D possibly matching TRBD1 (5 bases). This CDR3 comprises 14 residues. The V end was cut by 2 bases, the J end by 3 bases, with 7 bases between. Germline V CDR1 and CDR2: ENHRY, SYGVKD.

This clonotype turned up a few times. The chain carries TRBV25-1 and TRBJ2-6, with D unclear. V lost 8 bases and J lost 2, with 7 bases in between. The CDR3 sequence is 13 residues long. From germline, CDR1 is MGHDK and CDR2 SYGVNS. DNA of the CDR3: TGTGCCAGCCACGGAGCTGGGGCCAACGTCCTGACTTTC. Translated: CASHGAGANVLTF.

The chain is built from TRBV27 and TRBJ1-2; weak D call: TRBD1 (6 bases). Looked up from germline, CDR1 is MNHEY and CDR2 is SMNVEV (reference sequence). The germline V and J ends were trimmed by 5 bases and 7 bases, with 14 bases remaining between them. There are 13 residues in the CDR3. CDR3 sequence (DNA): TGTGCCAGCAGTCTCGTCTCAGGGGTTGGCTACACCTTC. Its protein product is CASSLVSGVGYTF.

The table lists this clonotype with a count of one. The chain recombines TRBV20-1 with TRBJ1-6, with D hard to call. Deletions cut 0 bases from V and 0 bases from J, with 12 bases between. This CDR3 region has 17 residues. Germline-derived CDR1 and CDR2 are DFQATT and SNEGSKA (reference sequence). In nucleotides, the CDR3 is TGCAGTGCTAGAGATCACCGGGAAAGCTCCTATAATTCACCCCTCCACTTT. Protein: CSARDHRESSYNSPLHF.

This chain uses TRBV20-1 with TRBJ1-5; 9 bases are shared with TRBD1. This CDR3 is 17 amino acids long. The J segment lost 3 bases and the V segment lost 4 bases, leaving 13 bases of the junction unmatched. Germline V gene sequence: CDR1 DFQATT, CDR2 SNEGSKA (reference sequence). CDR3 bases: TGCAGTGCTATCTCGGGACAGGGTAACCAACACAATCAGCCCCAGCATTTT. Residues: CSAISGQGNQHNQPQHF.

The rearrangement links TRBV5-1 to TRBJ2-3; D gene unclear. The ends were cut back, 3 bases at V and 4 bases at J, with 9 bases in the middle. The CDR3 runs 13 residues. CDR1 SGHRS and CDR2 YFSETQ come from the germline V gene. The CDR3 reads CASSSDVADTQYF. Written as DNA, the CDR3 is TGCGCCAGCAGCTCGGACGTCGCAGATACGCAGTATTTT.

The chain couples TRBV7-2 to TRBJ2-1; 8 nucleotides line up with TRBD2. The CDR3 spans 17 residues. Germline V lookup: CDR1 SGHTA, CDR2 FQGNSA. Losses at the gene ends were 3 bases for V and 0 bases for J; bases not matched to a gene: 7. The CDR3 spells CASSFSSGFNSYNEQFF. The CDR3 DNA follows: TGTGCCAGCAGCTTCTCTAGCGGGTTCAACTCCTACAATGAGCAGTTCTTC.

V usage is TRBV6-5 and J usage is TRBJ2-6; D might be TRBD1 or TRBD2, each matching 6 bases. Between the trimmed V and J ends, which lost 6 bases and 6 bases, there was a span of 12 bases. This CDR3 is built from 14 residues. Germline assignment: CDR1 MNHEY and CDR2 SVGAGI. CDR3 region: CASRRGEQANVLTF. The CDR3 region has the DNA TGTGCCAGCAGGAGGGGGGAGCAGGCCAACGTCCTGACTTTC.

Turning to this clonotype: A much larger clone lies a single base off, so this may be a read error. The chain employs TRBV29-1 and TRBJ2-5, with D possibly TRBD2 on 6 matching bases. The CDR3 covers 11 residues. Germline V lookup: CDR1 SQVTM, CDR2 ANQGSEA. The CDR3 region is CNWGEGETQYF. The CDR3, as DNA: TGCAACTGGGGGGAAGGAGAGACCCAGTACTTC.

The CDR3 is CAIQGLKMNTEAFF. CDR3 in DNA: TGTGCCATTCAGGGGCTGAAAATGAACACTGAAGCTTTCTTT. This chain links TRBV2 with TRBJ1-1, with a tentative D call TRBD1 (6 bases). The germline gives CDR1 SNHLY, CDR2 FYNNEI. The CDR3 runs 14 residues. The V end lost 10 bases, the J end lost 0 bases, and 15 bases lay between the germline ends.

The gene calls are TRBV12-3 or TRBV12-4 and TRBJ2-1; D might be TRBD1 or TRBD2, each matching 6 bases. The V and J ends lost 4 bases and 1 base respectively, with 17 bases between them. The CDR3 covers 17 residues. CDR3 in amino acids: CASSSSRGARSYNEQFF. The CDR3 region has the DNA TGTGCCAGCAGTTCTTCTAGGGGGGCCAGATCCTACAATGAGCAGTTCTTC.

The chain links TRBV28 to TRBJ2-7; 7 nucleotides line up with TRBD1. The CDR3 sequence is 14 residues long. J was trimmed by 8 bases and V by 5 bases; bases with no gene match: 12. Looked up from germline, CDR1 is MDHEN and CDR2 is SYDVKM. The CDR3 is CASSVSDLTGKQYF. CDR3 coding DNA: TGTGCCAGCAGTGTATCCGACCTGACAGGGAAGCAGTACTTC.

J is TRBJ2-2 and V is TRBV12-3 or TRBV12-4; D call uncertain. The length of the CDR3 is 14 residues. Deletions cut 5 bases from V and 1 base from J, with 8 bases between. CDR3 in amino acids: CASSVGQNTGELFF. DNA of the CDR3: TGTGCCAGCAGTGTAGGGCAGAACACCGGGGAGCTGTTTTTT.

Only a few counts were recorded for this clonotype. The chain couples TRBV20-1 to TRBJ1-2; no definite D call. CDR3 length: 13 amino acids. The germline CDR1 and CDR2 sequences are DFQATT and SNEGSKA (reference sequence). V was cut by 6 bases and J by 1 base, with 12 bases left in between. CDR3 sequence (DNA): TGCAGTGCACCAACGGGGTTTAACTATGGCTACACCTTC. Amino acid sequence: CSAPTGFNYGYTF.

This chain connects TRBV7-6 to TRBJ2-5; maybe TRBD2 (5 bases). The V and J ends lost 1 base and 11 bases respectively, with 11 bases between them. This CDR3 has 12 amino acids. Looked up from germline, CDR1 is SGHVS and CDR2 is FNYEAQ. Written as DNA, the CDR3 is TGTGCCAGCAGCTTAGGGGGAGAACAGCAGTACTTC. This sequence encodes CASSLGGEQQYF.

J is TRBJ1-2 and V is TRBV3-1; unclear D gene. V lost 4 bases and J lost 8, with 14 bases in between. This CDR3 has 13 residues. Germline assignment: CDR1 LGHDT and CDR2 YNNKEL (reference sequence). Here the CDR3 reads CASSPLGRTGYTF. The CDR3 DNA reads TGTGCCAGCAGCCCTCTCGGCAGGACCGGCTACACCTTC.

In its sample, this clonotype was seen a few times. The rearrangement joins TRBV6-2 or TRBV6-3 to TRBJ1-5; no definite D call. The V and J ends lost 2 bases and 1 base respectively, with 6 bases between them. Germline assignment: CDR1 MNHEY and CDR2 SVGEGT. This CDR3 has 14 amino acids. CDR3 coding DNA: TGTGCCAGCAGTTACGGGCAGAGCAATCAGCCCCAGCATTTT. Its protein product is CASSYGQSNQPQHF.

The chain is built from TRBV12-3 or TRBV12-4 and TRBJ1-1, with 8 bases fitting TRBD1. The CDR3 is made up of 13 amino acids. J was trimmed by 8 bases and V by 4 bases; bases with no gene match: 6. CDR3 nucleotides: TGTGCCAGCAGTTACAGGGGGATCAGGGAAGCTTTCTTT. This gives the protein CASSYRGIREAFF.

About this clonotype: One base away lies a much larger clone, so this may be a sequencing read error. CDR3 bases: TGCAGCGTTGAAGAGGGGGGCACAGATACGCAGTGTTTT. As protein: CSVEEGGTDTQCF. The V and J genes are TRBV29-1 and TRBJ2-3; D possibly matches TRBD1 or TRBD2 (6 bases each). Germline V lookup: CDR1 SQVTM, CDR2 ANQGSEA. This CDR3 spans 13 amino acids.

V is TRBV7-3 and J is TRBJ1-2; 8 nucleotides match TRBD1. Losses at the gene ends were 6 bases for V and 4 bases for J; bases not matched to a gene: 7. CDR1 and CDR2 from the germline V gene are SGHTA and FQGTGA. This CDR3 is 14 amino acids long. CDR3 loop: CASRNDRGAYGYTF. CDR3 nucleotides: TGTGCCAGCAGGAATGACAGGGGCGCCTATGGCTACACCTTC.

The rearrangement uses TRBV20-1 and TRBJ2-1; D is perhaps TRBD1 or TRBD2 (7 bases each). The CDR3 is 14 residues long. Germline CDR1 and CDR2: DFQATT and SNEGSKA (reference sequence). Trimming stripped 3 bases from V and 5 bases from J, with 14 bases between. The CDR3 sequence is CSARLTGRDNEQFF. The CDR3 DNA reads TGCAGTGCTAGGCTGACAGGGAGGGACAATGAGCAGTTCTTC.

This clonotype was counted only a few times. The chain couples TRBV6-6 to TRBJ2-1; D is uncertain. The V and J ends lost 4 bases and 8 bases respectively, with 18 bases between them. Germline loops: CDR1 MNHNY, CDR2 SVGAGI (reference sequence). The length of the CDR3 is 15 residues. The CDR3 DNA is TGTGCCAGCAGTTCCGCCCCGGCGGAAGGTCATGAGCAGTTCTTC. Amino acid sequence: CASSSAPAEGHEQFF.

This clonotype was recorded a few times. This sequence may be a read error, since a much larger clone differs from it by one base. The rearrangement joins TRBV29-1 to TRBJ2-1; no clear D gene. The V end lost 4 bases, the J end lost 13 bases, and 17 bases lay between the germline ends. CDR3 length: 12 amino acids. CDR1 and CDR2 (germline): SQVTM, ANQGSEA. CDR3 sequence (DNA): TGCAGCGTTGTTAGGAATTCCGAGACCCAGTTCTTC. This gives the protein CSVVRNSETQFF.

The chain joins TRBV9 to TRBJ2-1, with 8 bases matching TRBD2. In germline, CDR1 is SGDLS, CDR2 YYNGEE. Trimming took 0 bases from V and 6 from J; bases not matched to a gene: 8. The CDR3 is made up of 16 amino acids. The CDR3: CASSVEPGGPFNEQFF. The CDR3 DNA reads TGTGCCAGCAGCGTAGAACCGGGAGGGCCATTCAATGAGCAGTTCTTC.

The rearrangement links TRBV7-2 to TRBJ1-2; D is perhaps TRBD1 (5 bases). This CDR3 contains 16 residues. Trimming removed 5 bases from V and 3 bases from J, with 19 bases in between. Germline V lookup: CDR1 SGHTA, CDR2 FQGNSA. The CDR3 DNA reads as TGTGCCAGCAGCCTAGAGGGACCGAAGCTAGACTATGGCTACACCTTC. It translates to CASSLEGPKLDYGYTF.

The rearrangement uses TRBV27 and TRBJ1-1; perhaps TRBD1 as D (5 bases). The CDR3 is made up of 16 amino acids. Germline V gives CDR1 MNHEY, CDR2 SMNVEV (reference sequence). With 7 bases removed from V and 0 bases from J, the gap between germline ends came to 18 bases. The CDR3 here is CASNYGGDGMNTEAFF. Written as DNA, the CDR3 is TGTGCCAGCAACTATGGGGGAGACGGAATGAACACTGAAGCTTTCTTT.

At least ten counts were recorded for this clonotype. This chain connects TRBV27 to TRBJ2-7; a weak D match, TRBD2 (7 bases). Trimming removed 5 bases at V and 2 bases at J, with 13 bases between. CDR1 is MNHEY and CDR2 is SMNVEV in the germline V gene (reference sequence). The CDR3 is made up of 14 amino acids. The CDR3 loop is CASSPRRGPYEQYF. The CDR3 bases are TGTGCCAGCAGTCCCAGGCGGGGGCCCTACGAGCAGTACTTC.

The chain is built from TRBV18 and TRBJ2-3; perhaps TRBD2 as D (7 bases). CDR1 is KGHSH, CDR2 LQKENI, per germline. V lost 7 bases to trimming and J lost 4 bases, with 18 bases between them. This CDR3 has 15 residues. In nucleotides, the CDR3 is TGTGCCAGCTTAAAGCCCGGGGGGCTCGCAGATACGCAGTATTTT. Translated: CASLKPGGLADTQYF.

This clonotype was seen a handful of times. V gene TRBV6-1 combines with J gene TRBJ2-7; D possibly corresponds to TRBD2 (5 bases). V was cut by 5 bases and J by 5 bases, with 16 bases left in between. Per germline, CDR1 MNHNS and CDR2 SASEGT. The CDR3 runs to 14 residues. The CDR3 DNA follows: TGTGCCAGCAGTCATCACGGTGCGGGTCACGAGCAGTACTTC. Amino acids: CASSHHGAGHEQYF.

This clonotype has ten or more counts. The chain uses TRBV7-2 and TRBJ2-3, with a tentative D call TRBD2 (5 bases). CDR1 SGHTA and CDR2 FQGNSA come from the germline V gene. This CDR3 has 14 residues. V lost 3 bases and J 2 bases, leaving 9 bases between the germline ends. CDR3 DNA: TGTGCCAGCAGCTTCTCTGGACTCACAGATACGCAGTATTTT. Translating it yields CASSFSGLTDTQYF.

The table lists this clonotype with a few counts. The chain has TRBV30 and TRBJ2-3; 7 nucleotides align to TRBD1. Germline values: CDR1 GTSNPN, CDR2 SVGIG (reference sequence). V was clipped by 3 bases and J by 6 bases; unmatched bases: 9. The CDR3 totals 14 residues. The CDR3 spells CAWRMTGLMDTQYF. The CDR3 nucleotides read TGTGCCTGGAGAATGACAGGGCTAATGGATACGCAGTATTTT.